Listed below are T cell receptor beta chains from one sample, sequenced in a study of blood T cell repertoires in COVID-19. Data came from immunoSEQ multiplex PCR; TCRdb stores just in-frame clones and leaves some out. The sample carries around 200,000 clones, approximately 90% recorded once. Sequencing was carried out using PBMCs or T cells enriched from blood (not recorded which). These TCRs come from a man aged 25 to 40 who had recovered from COVID-19. Each CDR3 is given with its conserved first and last residue. The D gene is left open where the match is weak. A clone size is listed for some rows: how often the clone was seen (once, few, many), or a class if it is expanded.

v_gene	abundance	d_gene	j_gene	CDR3nt	CDR3aa
TRBV5-4	.	TRBD2	TRBJ2-1	TGTGCCAGCAGCTTCGGCGGGAGAACGGACAATGAGCAGTTCTTC	CASSFGGRTDNEQFF
TRBV5-4	few	.	TRBJ1-2	TGTGCCAGCAGCCCTGGCCGGGCAGGGATCTACGGCTACACCTTC	CASSPGRAGIYGYTF
TRBV19	.	.	TRBJ1-2	TGTGCCACCCCATGGGGGGGGAATGGCTACACCTTC	CATPWGGNGYTF
TRBV4-3	.	TRBD1	TRBJ2-2	TGCGCCAGCAGCCAAGGGGACAGGTTACTCACCGGGGAGCTGTTTTTT	CASSQGDRLLTGELFF
TRBV10-1	.	.	TRBJ1-2	TGCGCCAGCAGTGAGTCAGGCGGGGGGGATGGCTACACCTTC	CASSESGGGDGYTF
TRBV6-4	.	TRBD2	TRBJ2-1	TGTGCCAGCAGTGACTCTAGCGGGATGGCAAATGAGCAGTTCTTC	CASSDSSGMANEQFF
TRBV10-1	.	.	TRBJ1-5	TGCGCCAGCAGTGAGTCAGGGGCTGGTCAGCCCCAGCATTTT	CASSESGAGQPQHF
TRBV6-5	.	TRBD1	TRBJ2-5	TGTGCCAGCAGTTACGCCCAACAGGGGGTCGAGACCCAGTACTTC	CASSYAQQGVETQYF
TRBV11-1	.	.	TRBJ2-7	TGTGCCAGCAGCTCCTCGGAAGGGGCCTCCTACGAGCAGTACTTC	CASSSSEGASYEQYF
TRBV11-2	once	TRBD1	TRBJ1-1	TGTGCCAGCACCAAGCGGGGGACAGGGGAAAACACTGAAGCTTTCTTT	CASTKRGTGENTEAFF
TRBV11-2	.	.	TRBJ1-6	TGTGCCAGCAGCTCCGGGGGGGGGAATTCACCCCTCCACTTT	CASSSGGGNSPLHF
TRBV6-5	.	.	TRBJ2-5	TGTGCCAGCAGTTCTTTGCGGGGCGATCAAGAGACCCAGTACTTC	CASSSLRGDQETQYF
TRBV19	.	TRBD2	TRBJ2-1	TGTGCCAGTAGCACGACTAGCGGGAGCTCCTACAATGAGCAGTTCTTC	CASSTTSGSSYNEQFF
TRBV20-1	.	.	TRBJ2-3	TGCAGTGCTAGTTCCCGTTATTTT	CSASSRYF
TRBV4-1	.	TRBD2	TRBJ2-1	TGCGCCAGCAGCCAAGTGGTGGGAGGGCCACGCAATGAGCAGTTCTTC	CASSQVVGGPRNEQFF
TRBV19	.	.	TRBJ1-5	TGTGCCAGTAGTCACTACGACAGGTTAGTTAATCAGCCCCAGCATTTT	CASSHYDRLVNQPQHF
TRBV6-6	once	.	TRBJ1-3	TGTGCCAGCAGTCAGGACACGACCTCTGGAAACACCATATATTTT	CASSQDTTSGNTIYF
TRBV4-1	.	TRBD1	TRBJ1-2	TGCGCCAGCAGCCAAGTTGGCCAGGGGGTCGGCTACACCTTC	CASSQVGQGVGYTF
TRBV2	once	TRBD2	TRBJ2-1	TGTGCCAGCAAATGGGGACTAGGGAGAAACAATGAGCAGTTCTTC	CASKWGLGRNNEQFF
TRBV5-1	.	.	TRBJ2-5	TGCGCCAGCAGCTTACGGGGTGGGGAGACCCAGTACTTC	CASSLRGGETQYF
TRBV9	.	.	TRBJ1-5	TGTGCCAGCAGCTCCTCGAACGGGTTCGGCAATCAGCCCCAGCATTTT	CASSSSNGFGNQPQHF
TRBV7-6	.	.	TRBJ1-1	TGTGCCAGCAGCTTAGGTTTTACAGGGAGGGCGAACACTGAAGCTTTCTTT	CASSLGFTGRANTEAFF
TRBV7-9	.	.	TRBJ1-5	TGTGCCAGCAGTCGGGGGGTGGATAGCAATCAGCCCCAGCATTTT	CASSRGVDSNQPQHF
TRBV7-2	once	TRBD1	TRBJ1-4	TGTGCCAGCAGCTTCAGGGGGCGCGGGGCCCTGTTGGCTAATGAAAAACTGTTTTTT	CASSFRGRGALLANEKLFF
TRBV6-2/TRBV6-3	once	TRBD1	TRBJ1-2	TGTGCCAGCAGCAGGGACAGGGGAAACTATGGCTACACCTTC	CASSRDRGNYGYTF
TRBV3-1/TRBV3-2	once	.	TRBJ1-3	TGTGCCAGCAGCCAAGTCCTAGGCTCTGGAAACACCATATATTTT	CASSQVLGSGNTIYF
TRBV4-3	.	.	TRBJ2-3	TGCGCCAGCAGCCAAGATGATCAGTACACAGATACGCAGTATTTT	CASSQDDQYTDTQYF
TRBV3-1/TRBV3-2	.	.	TRBJ2-1	TGTGCCAGCAGCCAAACACTAGATTCCTACAATGAGCAGTTCTTC	CASSQTLDSYNEQFF
TRBV21-1	.	.	TRBJ2-1	TGTGCCAGCGGGACAGGGTTGAGACCCAATGAGCAGTTCTTC	CASGTGLRPNEQFF
TRBV19	.	.	TRBJ2-3	TGTGCCAGTAGTGTCGGGACAACCACAGATACGCAGTATTTT	CASSVGTTTDTQYF
TRBV6-5	.	TRBD2	TRBJ2-1	TGTGCCAGCAGTTTAGCGGGACGAGGGGGAGATGAGCAGTTCTTC	CASSLAGRGGDEQFF